The clone carrying this T cell receptor beta chain appeared many times. Its cognate antigen is unknown. This library used roughly 430 ng RNA and molecular barcoded adaptors spanning alpha/delta and beta/gamma chains. MiXCR was run by TCRdb on the reads, yielding one entry per CDR3 protein. The data show around 130,000 distinct CDR3 sequences, roughly 13% seen once. The data derive from a study of read filtering for tumor transcriptome and immune sequencing. The overall study: The cohort had approximately 16 men and approximately 15 women aged about 40 to 90, mean roughly 66 years.

Study conclusions and caveats: Roughly 82% of IR-seq clonotypes had a single read, yet these held 3% to 4% of reads. Sorted CD138-negative bone marrow cells were not purified T cells.

Trimming removed 0 bases from V and 7 bases from J; junction bases left unmatched: 8. Germline V gene lookup returns CDR1 DFQATT and CDR2 SNEGSKA (reference sequence). CDR3 length: 15 amino acids. This sequence originates from a donor older than 35 with multiple myeloma. The specimen sequenced was a population of CD138-negative cells sorted from bone marrow. The chain carries TRBV20-1 and TRBJ2-1, with TRBD2 matching over 8 bases. This CDR3 is CSARESSGRGNEQFF. In nucleotides, the CDR3 is TGCAGTGCTAGAGAATCAAGCGGGAGAGGGAATGAGCAGTTCTTC.